These 24 T cell receptor beta chains originate from one sample sequenced in a study of cytomegalovirus exposure and HLA in healthy donors (dated 2017 in TCRdb). Receptor libraries were prepared by the immunoSEQ multiplex PCR assay. The multiplex PCR relied on a mix of 60 forward primers for TCR Vbeta segments and 13 reverse primers for TCR Jbeta segments. The immuneACCESS repertoire file appears here via TCRdb, limited to in-frame rearrangements. These files lack a portion of the clones; in checked studies, under half of the deficit traces to unresolved V genes, and the cause of the others is not known. The sample table lists over 150,000 clones, about 85% of them with a count of one. The top ten clonotypes cover 1% of the sample. Sequenced material: PBMCs. Receptors were obtained from a boy aged 2-9 years in good health and CMV-seronegative.

This chain links TRBV7-9 with TRBJ2-1; 8 nucleotides line up with TRBD2. CDR3 length: 17 residues. With 1 base clipped from V and 7 bases from J, the junction kept 12 bases outside the gene matches. Germline values: CDR1 SEHNR, CDR2 FQNEAQ (reference sequence). The chain's CDR3 is CASSLGSSTGGHNEQFF. CDR3 bases: TGTGCCAGCAGCTTAGGATCCTCGACGGGAGGGCATAATGAGCAGTTCTTC.

This clone has a single count. The V call is TRBV5-6, the J call TRBJ1-1; the D gene is possibly TRBD1 (6 bases). CDR1 and CDR2 from the germline V gene are SGHDT and YYEEEE. This CDR3 contains 17 residues. V gave up 0 bases and J gave up 0 bases, with 15 bases separating them. The CDR3 region is CASSLARGQFMNTEAFF. DNA of the CDR3: TGTGCCAGCAGCTTGGCCAGAGGACAGTTCATGAACACTGAAGCTTTCTTT.

The gene calls are TRBV5-1 and TRBJ2-2; TRBD1 agrees at 8 bases. Germline-derived CDR1 and CDR2 are SGHRS and YFSETQ. CDR3 length: 14 residues. The V gene end was trimmed by 6 bases and the J gene end by 0 bases; junction bases not matched to a gene: 1. The CDR3 sequence is CASKTGANTGELFF. For the CDR3, the DNA is TGCGCCAGCAAGACAGGGGCGAACACCGGGGAGCTGTTTTTT.

This chain joins TRBV6-6 and TRBJ2-1; TRBD2 matches 7 bases. Unmatched junction bases numbered 7, after V lost 4 bases and J lost 13 bases. Germline CDR1 is MNHNY and CDR2 is SVGAGI (reference sequence). CDR3 length: 12 amino acids. The CDR3 DNA reads TGTGCCAGCAGTTCCATAGCGGGTCATCAGTTCTTC. Encoded protein: CASSSIAGHQFF.

This chain uses TRBV5-6 with TRBJ1-4; 8 bases are shared with TRBD1. CDR1 is SGHDT and CDR2 is YYEEEE in the germline V gene. V shed 4 bases and J 8 bases; nucleotides not matched to a gene: 10. The CDR3 has 15 residues. CDR3 sequence (DNA): TGTGCCAGCAGCCCGGGGACAGGTGAAGGCGAAAAACTGTTTTTT. Protein product: CASSPGTGEGEKLFF.

The chain uses TRBV19 and TRBJ1-2; TRBD1 might be the D (6 bases). The germline V and J ends were trimmed by 4 bases and 6 bases, with 9 bases remaining between them. This CDR3 is 12 amino acids long. Germline lookup yields CDR1 LNHDA and CDR2 SQIVND (reference sequence). CDR3 sequence: CASSTPGDGYTF. The CDR3 nucleotides read TGTGCCAGTAGTACCCCAGGGGATGGCTACACCTTC.

The chain recombines TRBV4-2 with TRBJ2-7; D gene uncertain. CDR3 size: 11 residues. V dropped 5 bases and J dropped 2 bases, with 4 bases sitting between them. Germline CDR1 and CDR2: LGHNA and YNFKEQ. CDR3 DNA: TGTGCCAGCAGCACACCCTACGAGCAGTACTTC. It codes for CASSTPYEQYF.

The chain uses TRBV10-3 and TRBJ1-6; D is unresolved. Germline V gene data show CDR1 as ENHRY and CDR2 as SYGVKD. With 0 bases removed from V and 5 bases from J, the gap between germline ends came to 11 bases. This CDR3 has 16 amino acids. CDR3 loop: CAISESRVLDNSPLHF. The CDR3 nucleotides are TGTGCCATCAGTGAGTCGAGGGTTCTGGATAATTCACCCCTCCACTTT.

The genes are TRBV30 and TRBJ1-3, with D possibly matching TRBD1 (5 bases). Trimming pared 4 bases from V and 1 base from J, leaving 14 bases between. This CDR3 has 15 residues. Germline CDR1 reads GTSNPN; CDR2 reads SVGIG (reference sequence). CDR3 sequence reads: CAWIVTGRSGNTIYF. Here the CDR3 DNA reads TGTGCCTGGATAGTAACAGGCAGATCTGGAAACACCATATATTTT. Variable domain in full (rest from reference TRBV30 and TRBJ1-3): SQTIHQWPATLVQPVGSPLSLECTVEGTSNPNLYWYRQAAGRGLQLLFYSVGIGQISSEVPQNLSASRPQDRQFILSSKKLLLSDSGFYLCAWIVTGRSGNTIYFGEGSWLTVV.

The chain joins TRBV25-1 to TRBJ2-5, with D tentatively TRBD1 (6 bases). CDR1 and CDR2 (germline): MGHDK, SYGVNS. Deletions cut 4 bases from V and 5 bases from J, with 17 bases between. The CDR3 runs 15 residues. Written as DNA, the CDR3 is TGTGCCAGCAGTGGGGTTACAGGGATGGACGAGACCCAGTACTTC. Encoded protein: CASSGVTGMDETQYF.

The genes are TRBV29-1 and TRBJ1-2; possibly TRBD1 for D (6 bases). This CDR3 has 14 amino acids. Germline-derived CDR1 and CDR2 are SQVTM and ANQGSEA. V was shortened by 7 bases and J by 3 bases, with 18 bases between the two germline ends. The CDR3, as DNA: TGCAGCGGACTCACAGGGTTTGGGTACTATGGCTACACCTTC. This encodes CSGLTGFGYYGYTF.

This chain links TRBV20-1 with TRBJ2-5, with unresolved D. Germline lookup yields CDR1 DFQATT and CDR2 SNEGSKA (reference sequence). This CDR3 is built from 10 residues. V was pared by 2 bases and J by 5 bases, with 3 bases between. The CDR3 region is CSARHETQYF. The CDR3 coding sequence is TGCAGTGCTAGACATGAGACCCAGTACTTC.

V is TRBV18 and J is TRBJ1-1; D not resolved. CDR1 and CDR2 from the germline V gene are KGHSH and LQKENI. CDR3 length equals 15 residues. V gave up 5 bases and J gave up 3 bases, with 16 bases separating them. This CDR3 reads CASSSTGIADTEAFF. Written as DNA, the CDR3 is TGTGCCAGCTCATCGACGGGGATCGCGGACACTGAAGCTTTCTTT.

The chain joins TRBV19 to TRBJ1-5, with no clear D. Germline V lookup: CDR1 LNHDA, CDR2 SQIVND (reference sequence). Between the trimmed V and J ends, which lost 5 bases and 2 bases, there was a span of 7 bases. The CDR3 totals 13 residues. CDR3 nucleotides: TGTGCCAGTAGTCAGAACGGCAATCAGCCCCAGCATTTT. It is translated as CASSQNGNQPQHF.

V gene TRBV13 combines with J gene TRBJ2-5, with 8 positions matching TRBD1. The end of the DNA is better explained by TRBJ2-7, so the J call may be wrong. Germline-derived CDR1 and CDR2 are PRHDT and FYEKMQ (reference sequence). CDR3 size: 17 residues. The CDR3 region has the DNA TGTGCCAGCAGCCCATCACAAGGACAGGGCCTTCCCTACGAGCAGTACTTC. Encoded protein: CASSPSQGQGLPYEQYF.

In its sample, this clone was seen once. This chain connects TRBV27 to TRBJ2-6, with D unresolved. Trimming left V 5 bases short and J 0 bases short, with 8 bases between. The length of the CDR3 is 15 residues. The V gene's germline CDR1 is MNHEY and CDR2 SMNVEV (reference sequence). CDR3 amino acids: CASSLTYSGANVLTF. Here the CDR3 DNA reads TGTGCCAGCAGTCTAACCTACTCTGGGGCCAACGTCCTGACTTTC.

In nucleotides, the CDR3 is TGTGCCAGCAGTTTAAGGTTATTGCGGCGTCCGGGGAAGTTAGGGGGTGAGCAGTACTTC. It translates to CASSLRLLRRPGKLGGEQYF. This chain joins TRBV28 and TRBJ2-7; D possibly corresponds to TRBD1 (6 bases). The germline gives CDR1 MDHEN, CDR2 SYDVKM. Trimming took 2 bases from V and 7 from J, leaving 33 bases between them. The CDR3 is 20 residues long.

The chain links TRBV10-1 to TRBJ2-2; TRBD1 aligns across 8 bases. The V and J ends lost 10 bases and 1 base, in that order; junction bases with no gene match: 5. This CDR3 has 14 residues. From germline, CDR1 is WNHNN and CDR2 SYGVQD (reference sequence). DNA for the CDR3: TGCGCCACGAGCGGACAGGGGAACACCGGGGAGCTGTTTTTT. It codes for CATSGQGNTGELFF.

This chain uses TRBV18 with TRBJ2-3; no definite D call. Looked up from germline, CDR1 is KGHSH and CDR2 is LQKENI. The CDR3 length is 12 residues. Trimming stripped 4 bases from V and 9 bases from J, with 11 bases between. The CDR3 is CASSLTEDTQYF. CDR3 sequence (DNA): TGTGCCAGCTCACTTACAGAAGACACGCAGTATTTT.

V and J are TRBV2 and TRBJ2-5; D gene ambiguous. Trimming stripped 8 bases from V and 5 bases from J, with 18 bases between. CDR1 SNHLY and CDR2 FYNNEI come from the germline V gene. The CDR3 totals 14 residues. The CDR3 nucleotides read TGTGCCAGCTGCCCGGTTAGAGCATCCGAGACCCAGTACTTC. Translation: CASCPVRASETQYF.

The rearrangement uses TRBV28 and TRBJ2-7; a possible D gene is TRBD2 (6 bases). Germline V gives CDR1 MDHEN, CDR2 SYDVKM. Trimming left V 7 bases short and J 3 bases short, with 10 bases between. The CDR3 covers 12 residues. CDR3 sequence reads: CASTGGVYEQYF. The CDR3 nucleotides read TGTGCCAGCACCGGCGGGGTCTACGAGCAGTACTTC. Full variable domain (rest looked up from reference TRBV28 and TRBJ2-7): DVKVTQSSRYLVKRTGEKVFLECVQDMDHENMFWYRQDPGLGLRLIYFSYDVKMKEKGDIPEGYSVSREKKERFSLILESASTNQTSMYLCASTGGVYEQYFGPGTRLTVT.

The J gene is TRBJ2-5, the V gene TRBV19; 9 bases are shared with TRBD1. Trimming removed 4 bases from V and 5 bases from J; junction bases left unmatched: 5. Germline CDR1 LNHDA, CDR2 SQIVND (reference sequence). The CDR3 covers 14 residues. The CDR3 loop reads CASSTGQGTETQYF. Written as DNA, the CDR3 is TGTGCCAGTAGTACCGGACAGGGGACGGAGACCCAGTACTTC.

In this sample, this clone turned up once. The chain recombines TRBV7-2 with TRBJ2-5; 8 nucleotides match TRBD2. The J call may be in error: the DNA end matches TRBJ2-7 better. Germline-derived CDR1 and CDR2 are SGHTA and FQGNSA. The CDR3 contains 15 residues. CDR3 nucleotide sequence: TGTGCCAGCAGCCCCAAGGGACTAGACTCCTACGAGCAGTACTTC. Translating it yields CASSPKGLDSYEQYF.

This rearrangement joins TRBV7-9 to TRBJ1-5; D gene ambiguous. Germline assignment: CDR1 SEHNR and CDR2 FQNEAQ (reference sequence). V was trimmed by 0 bases and J by 5 bases, leaving 8 bases between them. This CDR3 is built from 14 residues. The CDR3 protein is CASSLAADDQPQHF. Written as DNA, the CDR3 is TGTGCCAGCAGCTTAGCGGCGGATGATCAGCCCCAGCATTTT.